One and the same sample provided the 30 T cell receptor beta chains below, sequenced in a study of blood T cell repertoires in COVID-19. Only in-frame clones appear in the TCRdb table, and some are missing; sequencing was by immunoSEQ multiplex PCR. The sample holds tens of thousands of clones, roughly 88% seen once. The sequenced sample consisted of peripheral blood. These receptors were taken from a human donor in a cohort sampled during active COVID-19.

The rearrangement links TRBV28 to TRBJ1-5; perhaps TRBD1 as D (6 bases). The CDR3 totals 17 residues. V was cut by 5 bases and J by 1 base, with 18 bases left in between. The V gene's germline CDR1 is MDHEN and CDR2 SYDVKM. The CDR3 loop is CASSQPSQGTSNQPQHF. CDR3 in DNA: TGTGCCAGCAGTCAACCTTCTCAGGGGACAAGCAATCAGCCCCAGCATTTT. Complete variable domain (other parts from reference TRBV28 and TRBJ1-5): DVKVTQSSRYLVKRTGEKVFLECVQDMDHENMFWYRQDPGLGLRLIYFSYDVKMKEKGDIPEGYSVSREKKERFSLILESASTNQTSMYLCASSQPSQGTSNQPQHFGDGTRLSIL.

The V gene is TRBV3-1 (or the pseudogene TRBV3-2), the J gene TRBJ2-7, with 7 nucleotides matching TRBD2. The V segment lost 8 bases and the J segment 0 bases; nucleotides outside the gene matches: 4. Germline V gives CDR1 LGHDT, CDR2 YNNKEL (reference sequence). The length of the CDR3 is 13 residues. DNA for the CDR3: TGTGCCAGCCAGCGGGATGCCTCCTACGAGCAGTACTTC. Protein: CASQRDASYEQYF.

The J gene is TRBJ2-1, the V gene TRBV11-2, with TRBD2 matching 14 bases. V was clipped by 4 bases and J by 8 bases; unmatched bases: 7. The CDR3 consists of 16 residues. Germline assignment: CDR1 SGHAT and CDR2 FQNNGV. CDR3 nucleotide sequence: TGTGCCAGCAGCTCTAGGACTAGCGGGAGGAGGGATGAGCAGTTCTTC. It yields the protein CASSSRTSGRRDEQFF.

The chain uses TRBV24-1 and TRBJ1-6; D gene ambiguous. Germline CDR1 KGHDR, CDR2 SFDVKD. The CDR3 contains 15 residues. The V gene lost 4 bases and the J gene lost 0 bases, with 6 bases spanning the gap. CDR3 amino acids: CATSDGSSYNSPLHF. In DNA form, the CDR3 reads TGTGCCACCAGTGACGGGAGCTCCTATAATTCACCCCTCCACTTT.

V gene TRBV30 combines with J gene TRBJ1-1; 9 bases align to TRBD1. The V gene end was trimmed by 0 bases and the J gene end by 5 bases; junction bases not matched to a gene: 4. Germline lookup yields CDR1 GTSNPN and CDR2 SVGIG (reference sequence). The CDR3 contains 14 residues. The CDR3 DNA reads as TGTGCCTGGAGTGTAAACAGGGGGCGAACTGAAGCTTTCTTT. Its translation: CAWSVNRGRTEAFF.

The rearrangement links TRBV29-1 to TRBJ2-4; 9 bases are shared with TRBD1. Germline V lookup: CDR1 SQVTM, CDR2 ANQGSEA. V gave up 7 bases and J gave up 6 bases; unmatched junction bases: 4. This CDR3 region has 12 residues. The CDR3, as DNA: TGCAGCGCCACAGGGGGCGGAAACATTCAGTACTTC. Translated, it gives CSATGGGNIQYF. Together with reference TRBV29-1 and TRBJ2-4, the CDR3 gives the full variable domain: SAVISQKPSRDICQRGTSLTIQCQVDSQVTMMFWYRQQPGQSLTLIATANQGSEATYESGFVIDKFPISRPNLTFSTLTVSNMSPEDSSIYLCSATGGGNIQYFGAGTRLSVL.

The chain couples TRBV24-1 to TRBJ1-2; D perhaps matches TRBD1 (6 bases). The CDR3 is made up of 13 amino acids. Between the trimmed V and J ends, which lost 0 bases and 8 bases, there was a span of 9 bases. Per germline, CDR1 KGHDR and CDR2 SFDVKD. CDR3: CATSDLGGWGYTF. As DNA, the CDR3 is TGTGCCACCAGTGATTTGGGGGGCTGGGGCTACACCTTC.

This clone appeared once. The chain has TRBV5-1 and TRBJ2-7; 10 bases agree with TRBD2. The germline V gene has CDR1 SGHRS and CDR2 YFSETQ. The trim removed 0 bases at V and 5 bases at J, leaving 5 bases unmatched. This CDR3 has 15 residues. The CDR3 loop is CASSLGLAGVDEQYF. CDR3 DNA: TGCGCCAGCAGCTTGGGGCTAGCGGGAGTCGACGAGCAGTACTTC. Full variable domain (rest looked up from reference TRBV5-1 and TRBJ2-7): KAGVTQTPRYLIKTRGQQVTLSCSPISGHRSVSWYQQTPGQGLQFLFEYFSETQRNKGNFPGRFSGRQFSNSRSEMNVSTLELGDSALYLCASSLGLAGVDEQYFGPGTRLTVT.

The rearrangement uses TRBV29-1 and TRBJ1-2; D is unresolved. This CDR3 has 15 amino acids. The V gene's germline CDR1 is SQVTM and CDR2 ANQGSEA. The V and J ends lost 0 bases and 2 bases respectively, with 13 bases between them. The CDR3 DNA is TGCAGCGTTGAAGATCGGAGGACGGGAAACTATGGCTACACCTTC. Translating it yields CSVEDRRTGNYGYTF.

This rearrangement joins TRBV27 to TRBJ2-2; TRBD2 matches 8 bases. V dropped 8 bases and J dropped 3; count of bases not matched to a gene: 5. CDR3 size: 14 residues. The germline V gene encodes CDR1 MNHEY and CDR2 SMNVEV (reference sequence). The CDR3 nucleotides read TGTGCCAGCTTACCGCGGGAGGACACCGGGGAGCTGTTTTTT. Its translation: CASLPREDTGELFF.

The chain is built from TRBV28 and TRBJ2-7; a weak D match, TRBD2 (5 bases). The CDR3 consists of 12 residues. CDR1 MDHEN and CDR2 SYDVKM come from the germline V gene. Trimming removed 3 bases from V and 7 bases from J, with 10 bases in between. The CDR3 DNA sequence: TGTGCCAGCAGTTTGCCGGGGTGGGAGCAGTACTTC. This encodes CASSLPGWEQYF.

The chain uses TRBV7-9 and TRBJ1-1; no clear D gene. Trimming left V 2 bases short and J 3 bases short, with 19 bases between. The CDR3 sequence is 17 residues long. Germline V gene data show CDR1 as SEHNR and CDR2 as FQNEAQ (reference sequence). The CDR3 nucleotides read TGTGCCAGCAGCTTACGTAGTACGGAGGGATGGGACACTGAAGCTTTCTTT. This translates into CASSLRSTEGWDTEAFF.

The chain carries TRBV7-2 and TRBJ2-7; maybe TRBD1 (6 bases). The CDR3 runs 14 residues. The germline V and J ends were trimmed by 4 bases and 0 bases, with 10 bases remaining between them. The germline V gene has CDR1 SGHTA and CDR2 FQGNSA. The CDR3 here is CASSSQGSSYEQYF. In DNA, the CDR3 is TGTGCCAGCAGCTCACAGGGATCCTCCTACGAGCAGTACTTC.

This clone showed up just once. This chain joins TRBV19 and TRBJ1-4; 10 positions agree with TRBD1. This CDR3 has 19 amino acids. Germline-derived CDR1 and CDR2 are LNHDA and SQIVND (reference sequence). J gave up 0 bases and V 4 bases, and 11 bases lay outside the gene matches. CDR3 protein: CASSTKDRGILATNEKLFF. The CDR3 region has the DNA TGTGCCAGTAGTACTAAGGACAGGGGGATTCTCGCAACTAATGAAAAACTGTTTTTT.

This clone was detected a few times. The J gene is TRBJ2-7, the V gene TRBV3-1 (or the pseudogene TRBV3-2); no clear D. This CDR3 contains 12 residues. V gave up 4 bases and J gave up 2 bases, with 6 bases separating them. Germline V gene lookup returns CDR1 LGHDT and CDR2 YNNKEL (reference sequence). The CDR3 region is CASSPRTYEQYF. The CDR3 coding sequence is TGTGCCAGCAGCCCGAGGACCTACGAGCAGTACTTC.

The chain has TRBV5-6 and TRBJ1-5; 7 nucleotides match TRBD1. V dropped 3 bases and J dropped 4; count of bases not matched to a gene: 1. Per the germline V gene, CDR1 is SGHDT and CDR2 is YYEEEE. This CDR3 is built from 13 residues. The CDR3: CASSSTGNQPQHF. CDR3 nucleotide sequence: TGTGCCAGCAGCTCGACAGGGAATCAGCCCCAGCATTTT. The full variable domain, its missing parts supplied by reference TRBV5-6 and TRBJ1-5, is DAGVTQSPTHLIKTRGQQVTLRCSPKSGHDTVSWYQQALGQGPQFIFQYYEEEERQRGNFPDRFSGHQFPNYSSELNVNALLLGDSALYLCASSSTGNQPQHFGDGTRLSIL.

The chain links TRBV5-6 to TRBJ2-7; TRBD1 is a possible D gene (6 bases). V lost 2 bases to trimming and J lost 2 bases, with 11 bases between them. CDR3 length equals 14 residues. Germline loops: CDR1 SGHDT, CDR2 YYEEEE. The CDR3: CASSFDRLAYEQYF. In nucleotides, the CDR3 is TGTGCCAGCAGCTTTGACAGGCTTGCCTACGAGCAGTACTTC.

V is TRBV20-1 and J is TRBJ2-1; 10 nucleotides line up with TRBD2. The CDR3 spans 14 residues. The germline gives CDR1 DFQATT, CDR2 SNEGSKA (reference sequence). The junction had 8 bases not matched to a gene; V was cut back by 3 bases and J by 9 bases. CDR3 DNA sequence: TGCAGTGCTAGTACTAGCGGGATGAGGGCTGAGCAGTTCTTC. It encodes CSASTSGMRAEQFF.

This clone was counted once. The chain has TRBV29-1 and TRBJ2-7; 11 bases are shared with TRBD2. The V gene's germline CDR1 is SQVTM and CDR2 ANQGSEA. The CDR3 consists of 14 residues. J was trimmed by 5 bases and V by 6 bases; bases with no gene match: 9. CDR3 amino acids: CSVYLAGGPNEQYF. The CDR3 DNA is TGCAGCGTCTACTTAGCGGGAGGGCCGAACGAGCAGTACTTC.

A single count supports this clone. The same CDR3 also results from other DNA sequences found in this sample. The gene calls are TRBV18 and TRBJ1-2, with TRBD1 matching over 12 bases. Trimming at V came to 3 bases and at J to 2 bases, leaving 1 base not matched to a gene. This CDR3 comprises 15 residues. CDR1 is KGHSH, CDR2 LQKENI, per germline. The DNA for the CDR3 is TGTGCCAGCTCACCGGGGACAGGGGGCAACTATGGCTACACCTTC. Amino acids: CASSPGTGGNYGYTF. The full variable domain, completed using reference TRBV18 and TRBJ1-2, is NAGVMQNPRHLVRRRGQEARLRCSPMKGHSHVYWYRQLPEEGLKFMVYLQKENIIDESGMPKERFSAEFPKEGPSILRIQQVVRGDSAAYFCASSPGTGGNYGYTFGSGTRLTVV.

The V gene is TRBV7-9, the J gene TRBJ2-2; TRBD2 matches 10 bases. V lost 1 base and J lost 4; bases outside the gene matches: 6. CDR3 length equals 17 residues. CDR1 and CDR2 (germline): SEHNR, FQNEAQ (reference sequence). CDR3 residues: CASSLVSAGGPTGELFF. The CDR3 DNA reads as TGTGCCAGCAGCTTAGTGTCAGCGGGAGGGCCCACCGGGGAGCTGTTTTTT.

This clone has a handful of counts. The rearrangement joins TRBV5-4 to TRBJ2-7; D uncertain. The CDR3 is made up of 13 amino acids. Germline CDR1 and CDR2: SGHNT and YYREEE (reference sequence). V lost 2 bases, J lost 3 bases, and 9 bases lay in between. The CDR3 sequence: CASSLRERYEQYF. The CDR3 coding sequence is TGTGCCAGCAGCTTACGCGAGCGCTACGAGCAGTACTTC.

This sequence joins TRBV5-1 and TRBJ2-5; D is ambiguous. The germline V and J ends were trimmed by 2 bases and 2 bases, with 7 bases remaining between them. The CDR3 length is 13 residues. Germline V gene sequence: CDR1 SGHRS, CDR2 YFSETQ. This CDR3 reads CASSLTVQETQYF. The CDR3, as DNA: TGCGCCAGCAGCTTAACAGTACAAGAGACCCAGTACTTC.

J is TRBJ2-1 and V is TRBV9; 14 bases are a match to TRBD2. In germline, CDR1 is SGDLS, CDR2 YYNGEE. The CDR3 runs 20 residues. V shed 2 bases, J shed 1 base, and the junction held 11 bases outside the gene matches. The CDR3 sequence: CASSVEGGLAGDRSYNEQFF. Written as DNA, the CDR3 is TGTGCCAGCAGCGTCGAGGGGGGACTAGCGGGAGATAGGTCCTACAATGAGCAGTTCTTC.

The chain combines TRBV19 with TRBJ2-3; tentative D call: TRBD2 (6 bases). The CDR3 extends over 16 amino acids. With 3 bases removed from V and 2 bases from J, the gap between germline ends came to 15 bases. Looked up from germline, CDR1 is LNHDA and CDR2 is SQIVND (reference sequence). CDR3 protein: CASSIPGLGNTDTQYF. In DNA, the CDR3 is TGTGCCAGTAGTATCCCGGGACTTGGTAACACAGATACGCAGTATTTT.

This chain links TRBV11-2 with TRBJ2-1, with D perhaps TRBD1 (5 bases). Germline V lookup: CDR1 SGHAT, CDR2 FQNNGV. V lost 1 base and J lost 2, with 9 bases in between. The CDR3 is 15 amino acids. DNA of the CDR3: TGTGCCAGCAGCTTAGCCAGGGCTACCTACAATGAGCAGTTCTTC. It specifies CASSLARATYNEQFF.

This clone was observed a handful of times. The chain has TRBV27 and TRBJ2-1; 15 nucleotides agree with TRBD2. CDR1 is MNHEY and CDR2 is SMNVEV in the germline V gene (reference sequence). CDR3 size: 15 residues. J gave up 7 bases and V 8 bases, and 6 bases lay outside the gene matches. The CDR3, as DNA: TGTGCCAGCTCCTCCGGGACTAGCGGGAGGAATGAGCAGTTCTTC. Translation: CASSSGTSGRNEQFF.

The chain links TRBV6-1 to TRBJ1-2, with D possibly TRBD1 on 6 matching bases. The germline V gene encodes CDR1 MNHNS and CDR2 SASEGT. This CDR3 comprises 14 residues. Between the trimmed V and J ends, which lost 5 bases and 6 bases, there was a span of 16 bases. CDR3 region: CASSSLTGSNGYTF. CDR3 nucleotides: TGTGCCAGCAGTTCCCTAACAGGGTCGAATGGCTACACCTTC.

This clone showed up just once. The J gene is TRBJ2-2, the V gene TRBV11-3; no reliable D call. V dropped 6 bases and J dropped 5 bases, with 7 bases sitting between them. CDR1 and CDR2 (germline): SGHNT, YENEEA. This CDR3 spans 12 amino acids. The CDR3 bases are TGTGCCAGCAGGTTCCGGACCGGGGAGCTGTTTTTT. It is translated as CASRFRTGELFF.

V is TRBV28 and J is TRBJ2-7, with D maybe TRBD2 (6 bases). This CDR3 region has 15 residues. Germline CDR1 reads MDHEN; CDR2 reads SYDVKM. Trimming removed 1 base from V and 1 base from J, with 11 bases in between. CDR3 coding DNA: TGTGCCAGCAGTTTATATAGGGCGGGGTCCTACGAGCAGTACTTC. The encoded protein is CASSLYRAGSYEQYF.